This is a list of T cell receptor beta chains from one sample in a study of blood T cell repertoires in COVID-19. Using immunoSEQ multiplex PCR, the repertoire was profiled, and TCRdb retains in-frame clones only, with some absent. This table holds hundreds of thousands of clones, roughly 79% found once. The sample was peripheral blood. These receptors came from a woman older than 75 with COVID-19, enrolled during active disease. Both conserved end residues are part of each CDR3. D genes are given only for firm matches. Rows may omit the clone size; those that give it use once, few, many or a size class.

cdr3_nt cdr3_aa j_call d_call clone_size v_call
TGCAGCGTGTCCGAACAGGGGCGCAGCCAGCCCCAGCATTTT CSVSEQGRSQPQHF TRBJ1-5 TRBD1 NA TRBV29-1
TGTGCCAGCAGCGTCGGGGGCGGGGGTTCCCTGGGATCCGGGGAGCTGTTTTTT CASSVGGGGSLGSGELFF TRBJ2-2 NA few TRBV9
TGTGCCTGGAGTGTAAGGACTGTCTACAATGAGCAGTTCTTC CAWSVRTVYNEQFF TRBJ2-1 NA NA TRBV30
TGTGCCAGCAGCCCGGTAAGGGAGGCCCGTGAAAAACTGTTTTTT CASSPVREAREKLFF TRBJ1-4 NA NA TRBV7-2
TGTGCCAGCAGCTTAACAGGAGCTAATGAAAAACTGTTTTTT CASSLTGANEKLFF TRBJ1-4 NA NA TRBV7-9
TGTGCCTGGAGTGCCGGGGGTGGAGGTCAGCCCCAGCATTTT CAWSAGGGGQPQHF TRBJ1-5 NA NA TRBV30
TGTGCCAGCAGCTTTATCGCAGGGAGGGCAGATACGCAGTATTTT CASSFIAGRADTQYF TRBJ2-3 TRBD2 NA TRBV7-9
TGTGCCAGCACCTTTACCCCACGGGACAGGGCGAATTGGAACGAGCAGTACTTC CASTFTPRDRANWNEQYF TRBJ2-7 TRBD1 NA TRBV11-3
TGTGCCAGTAGTATAGATCGGCTAGCGGGGGCCGGGGATACGCAGTATTTT CASSIDRLAGAGDTQYF TRBJ2-3 TRBD2 few TRBV19
TGTGCCAGCAGTGTATCGGGGTCCCCCTACGAGCAGTACTTC CASSVSGSPYEQYF TRBJ2-7 NA once TRBV2
TGTGCCAGCAGCCAGACTAGCGGGACGCAGTATTTT CASSQTSGTQYF TRBJ2-3 TRBD2 NA TRBV3-1/TRBV3-2
TGTGCTAGCAGCTTAGATCAGACAGTTCAAGAGACCCAGTACTTC CASSLDQTVQETQYF TRBJ2-5 NA once TRBV7-7
TGTGCCAGCAGCTTTGGCCGTCTCCGTACTAATAATTCACCCCTCCACTTT CASSFGRLRTNNSPLHF TRBJ1-6 NA NA TRBV12-1
TGTGCCAGCAGTTCCCCGGACAGGGGGCGCGACGAGCAGTACTTC CASSSPDRGRDEQYF TRBJ2-7 TRBD1 NA TRBV6-5
TGTGCCAGCACCGAGAGCGAGGGTAGAGAAAAACTGTTTTTT CASTESEGREKLFF TRBJ1-4 NA NA TRBV6-5
TGCGCCAGCAGCGTCACTAGCGGGGTTACGACCTACGAGCAGTACTTC CASSVTSGVTTYEQYF TRBJ2-7 TRBD2 NA TRBV5-1
TGTGCCAGCAGTGTTAGGGGCCCTGAAGCTTTCTTT CASSVRGPEAFF TRBJ1-1 NA NA TRBV2
TGCGCCAGCAGCCAAGCACTAGCGGAGATCACAGATACGCAGTATTTT CASSQALAEITDTQYF TRBJ2-3 TRBD2 NA TRBV4-1
TGTGCCAGCAGTTCCCGGGCCCCAGGGGGAGCTTTCTTT CASSSRAPGGAFF TRBJ1-1 TRBD1 NA TRBV27
TGTGCCAGCTCACCACCCGGGACAGGGAACAATGAGCAGTTCTTC CASSPPGTGNNEQFF TRBJ2-1 TRBD1 NA TRBV18
TGCAGCGTTGAAGGTCAACTCCACAATGAGCAGTTCTTC CSVEGQLHNEQFF TRBJ2-1 NA NA TRBV29-1
TGTGCCAGCAGGAGACAGGGTCATTCACCCCTCCACTTT CASRRQGHSPLHF TRBJ1-6 TRBD1 NA TRBV2
TGTGCCAGCTCACCAGATAGACTAGGGAACACTGAAGCTTTCTTT CASSPDRLGNTEAFF TRBJ1-1 NA NA TRBV18
TGTGCCACCGCCCCCGGGGGGGGAACGCAGTATTTT CATAPGGGTQYF TRBJ2-3 TRBD2 NA TRBV28
TGTGCCAGCAAAGGGGGAGGGGCCCAAGAGACCCAGTACTTC CASKGGGAQETQYF TRBJ2-5 NA NA TRBV28
TGCAGCGTTGTAGACAGGGGGTCGAATGGCTACACCTTC CSVVDRGSNGYTF TRBJ1-2 TRBD1 NA TRBV29-1
TGTGCCAGCAGCTCGGAGGGGCAGGGGGCGTACAATGAGCAGTTCTTC CASSSEGQGAYNEQFF TRBJ2-1 TRBD1 once TRBV7-9
TGTGCCAGTAGTAGGCAGGGGATATTTGGCTACACCTTC CASSRQGIFGYTF TRBJ1-2 NA NA TRBV19
TGTGCCAGCAGCTTGGAAGCCCGCTACGAGCAGTACTTC CASSLEARYEQYF TRBJ2-7 NA NA TRBV5-5
TGTGCCATCAGGGGACAGCGTGACACCGGGGAGCTGTTTTTT CAIRGQRDTGELFF TRBJ2-2 TRBD1 NA TRBV10-3